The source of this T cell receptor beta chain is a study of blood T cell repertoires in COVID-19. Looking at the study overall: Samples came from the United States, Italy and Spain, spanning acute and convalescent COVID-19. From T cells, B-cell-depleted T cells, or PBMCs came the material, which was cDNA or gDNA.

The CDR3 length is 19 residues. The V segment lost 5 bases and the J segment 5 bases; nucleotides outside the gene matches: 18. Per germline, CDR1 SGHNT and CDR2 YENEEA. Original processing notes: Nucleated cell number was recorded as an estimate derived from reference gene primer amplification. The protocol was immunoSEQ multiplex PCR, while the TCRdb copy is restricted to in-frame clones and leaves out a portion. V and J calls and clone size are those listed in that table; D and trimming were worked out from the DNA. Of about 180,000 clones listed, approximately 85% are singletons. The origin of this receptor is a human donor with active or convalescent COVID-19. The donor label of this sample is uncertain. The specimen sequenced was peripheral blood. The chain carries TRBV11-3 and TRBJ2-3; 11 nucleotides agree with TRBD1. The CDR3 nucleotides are TGTGCCAGCAGCGGGGCTTTTGGGACAGGGGGAAAGGCACAAGATACGCAGTATTTT. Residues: CASSGAFGTGGKAQDTQYF.